One and the same sample provided the 11 T cell receptor beta chains below, sequenced in a study of vaccination and CD4 T cells after COVID-19. With the Oncomine TCR Beta short-read assay, DNA from cultured CD4+ T cells was sequenced. TCRdb re-called the PCR reads through MiXCR, storing one row per CDR3 protein. The sample yields around 13,000 distinct CDR3 sequences, around a quarter seen once. The antigens for these receptors are not known. Indicated treatment: roughly nine-day PBMC culture with coronavirus spike peptide pools or control peptides (ViraFEST assay). The sample consisted of CD4+ T cells from blood, cultured in vitro. These receptors came from a human donor who had recovered from COVID-19.

The J gene is TRBJ2-1, the V gene TRBV4-1; weak D call: TRBD2 (6 bases). Germline V gene sequence: CDR1 MGHRA, CDR2 YSYEKL. The V and J ends lost 3 bases and 9 bases respectively, with 18 bases between them. There are 15 residues in the CDR3. CDR3 in DNA: TGCGCCAGCAGCCAGGCACAGCGGGTCTTGGGTGAGCAGTTCTTC. It specifies CASSQAQRVLGEQFF.

The chain combines TRBV20-1 with TRBJ1-1; D is possibly TRBD1 (5 bases). V shed 1 base and J shed 1 base, with 10 bases lying between them. The length of the CDR3 is 14 residues. Germline assignment: CDR1 DFQATT and CDR2 SNEGSKA (reference sequence). The CDR3 DNA sequence: TGCAGTGCTAGAGGGTCAGGGACGAACACTGAAGCTTTCTTT. Encoded protein: CSARGSGTNTEAFF.

This clonotype was counted only a few times. This rearrangement joins TRBV7-6 to TRBJ2-7, with a weak D call TRBD1 (5 bases). Germline assignment: CDR1 SGHVS and CDR2 FNYEAQ. Trimming cost V 5 bases and J 6 bases, with 14 bases left between them. CDR3 length: 13 amino acids. CDR3 nucleotides: TGTGCCAGCAGCCCCTATGGGGCACGCGAGCAGTACTTC. Encoded protein: CASSPYGAREQYF.

The rearrangement joins TRBV2 to TRBJ2-7; no firm D call. CDR1 and CDR2 from the germline V gene are SNHLY and FYNNEI. There are 13 residues in the CDR3. Trimming shortened V by 2 bases and J by 0 bases, and 5 bases separated the two germline ends. CDR3 loop: CASSELSSYEQYF. CDR3 nucleotide sequence: TGTGCCAGCAGTGAACTTAGCTCCTACGAGCAGTACTTC. The whole variable domain, remainder taken from reference TRBV2 and TRBJ2-7, is EPEVTQTPSHQVTQMGQEVILRCVPISNHLYFYWYRQILGQKVEFLVSFYNNEISEKSEIFDDQFSVERPDGSNFTLKIRSTKLEDSAMYFCASSELSSYEQYFGPGTRLTVT.

This clonotype was counted only a few times. This rearrangement joins TRBV19 to TRBJ1-2; D is uncertain. CDR1 is LNHDA, CDR2 SQIVND, per germline (reference sequence). The CDR3 has 17 amino acids. The germline V and J ends were trimmed by 7 bases and 3 bases, with 24 bases remaining between them. The CDR3 here is CASKAPAGRVEDYGYTF. As DNA, the CDR3 is TGTGCCAGTAAGGCCCCCGCAGGTCGGGTCGAGGACTATGGCTACACCTTC.

The chain carries TRBV6-1 and TRBJ2-2, with D unresolved. The germline gives CDR1 MNHNS, CDR2 SASEGT. The CDR3 totals 18 residues. V gave up 6 bases and J gave up 8 bases, with 28 bases separating them. In DNA form, the CDR3 reads TGTGCCAGCAGAACGGGTGGCGTGACTCGGAACTTTCGGGGGGAGCTGTTTTTT. This encodes CASRTGGVTRNFRGELFF.

V usage is TRBV27 and J usage is TRBJ1-1; D is uncertain. V was shortened by 3 bases and J by 4 bases, with 15 bases between the two germline ends. The CDR3 runs to 15 residues. Germline lookup yields CDR1 MNHEY and CDR2 SMNVEV (reference sequence). This CDR3 reads CASSLGLGWGTEAFF. In DNA, the CDR3 is TGTGCCAGCAGTTTGGGTTTAGGGTGGGGCACTGAAGCTTTCTTT.

This rearrangement joins TRBV7-9 to TRBJ1-2; D is possibly TRBD1 (5 bases). Germline values: CDR1 SEHNR, CDR2 FQNEAQ (reference sequence). This CDR3 is 16 amino acids long. The ends were cut back, 4 bases at V and 3 bases at J, with 18 bases in the middle. The CDR3 is CASSYWGRPGDYGYTF. The CDR3 region has the DNA TGTGCCAGCAGCTACTGGGGGAGGCCTGGGGACTATGGCTACACCTTC.

The rearrangement uses TRBV6-2 or TRBV6-3 and TRBJ2-2; 8 positions match TRBD2. Germline V lookup: CDR1 MNHEY, CDR2 SVGEGT. V shed 6 bases and J 1 base; nucleotides not matched to a gene: 16. The CDR3 covers 19 residues. The CDR3 DNA reads as TGTGCCAGCAGCTACCCAAAATCGACTAGCGCGGTGAACACCGGGGAGCTGTTTTTT. This translates into CASSYPKSTSAVNTGELFF.

The rearrangement joins TRBV6-1 to TRBJ1-3; D is uncertain. From germline, CDR1 is MNHNS and CDR2 SASEGT. The CDR3 covers 16 residues. With 7 bases removed from V and 0 bases from J, the gap between germline ends came to 16 bases. The CDR3 reads CASTPTRRLSGNTIYF. CDR3 DNA sequence: TGTGCCAGCACTCCAACAAGGCGGCTCTCTGGAAACACCATATATTTT.

Sample share makes this clonotype medium-sized. The chain's CDR3 is CASSPGRLVGTGELFF. The CDR3 DNA reads TGTGCCAGCAGCCCCGGAAGACTAGTAGGCACCGGGGAGCTGTTTTTT. This chain links TRBV7-7 with TRBJ2-2; perhaps TRBD2 as D (6 bases). The CDR3 has 16 amino acids. From germline, CDR1 is SSHAT and CDR2 FNYEAQ (reference sequence). The V end was cut by 5 bases, the J end by 4 bases, with 17 bases between.